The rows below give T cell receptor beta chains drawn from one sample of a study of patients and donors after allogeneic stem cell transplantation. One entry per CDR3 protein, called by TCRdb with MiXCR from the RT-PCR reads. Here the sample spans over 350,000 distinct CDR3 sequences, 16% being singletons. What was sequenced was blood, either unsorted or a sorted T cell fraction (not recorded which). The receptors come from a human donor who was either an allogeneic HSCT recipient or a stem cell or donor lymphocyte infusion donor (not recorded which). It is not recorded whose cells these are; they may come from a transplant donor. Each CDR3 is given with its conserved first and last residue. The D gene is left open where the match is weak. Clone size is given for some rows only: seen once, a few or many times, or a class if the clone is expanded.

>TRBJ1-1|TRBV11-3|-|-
CASSYRPKNTEAFF
TGTGCCAGCAGCTACCGTCCAAAGAACACTGAAGCTTTCTTT
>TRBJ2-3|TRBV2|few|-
CASRWRVKSTDTQYF
TGTGCCAGCAGGTGGCGGGTGAAAAGCACAGATACGCAGTATTTT
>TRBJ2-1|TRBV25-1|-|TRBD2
CASSDWTSGGASEQFF
TGTGCCAGCAGTGATTGGACTAGCGGGGGGGCCTCTGAGCAGTTCTTC
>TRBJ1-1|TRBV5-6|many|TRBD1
CASSRDRGTEAFF
TGCGCCAGCAGTCGGGACAGGGGAACTGAAGCTTTCTTT
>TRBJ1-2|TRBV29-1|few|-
CSVWEMNYGYTF
TGCAGCGTTTGGGAGATGAACTATGGCTACACCTTC
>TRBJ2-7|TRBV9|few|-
CASSPGPGTSSYEQYF
TGTGCCAGCAGCCCCGGCCCAGGGACGTCCTCCTACGAGCAGTACTTC
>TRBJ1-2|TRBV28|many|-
CASNRSYYGYTF
TGTGCCAGTAACAGGTCGTACTATGGCTACACCTTC
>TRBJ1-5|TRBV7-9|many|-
CASSLAIHDSNQPQHF
TGTGCCAGCAGCTTAGCGATTCACGACAGCAATCAGCCCCAGCATTTT
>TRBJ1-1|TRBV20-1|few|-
CSASRGGGTEAFF
TGCAGTGCTTCCCGCGGAGGAGGCACTGAAGCTTTCTTT
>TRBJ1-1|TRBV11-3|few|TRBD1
CASSKRVAGGPYTEAFF
TGTGCCAGCAGCAAAAGGGTGGCAGGGGGCCCCTACACTGAAGCTTTCTTT
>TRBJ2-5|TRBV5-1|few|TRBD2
CASSIGTSGGAQETQYF
TGCGCCAGCAGCATCGGGACTAGCGGGGGGGCACAAGAGACCCAGTACTTC
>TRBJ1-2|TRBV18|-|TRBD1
CASSPDRGAVYGYTF
TGTGCCAGCTCACCCGACAGGGGCGCGGTATATGGCTACACCTTC
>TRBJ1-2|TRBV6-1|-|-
CASTKGGGDGYTF
TGTGCCAGCACTAAGGGGGGAGGGGATGGCTACACCTTC
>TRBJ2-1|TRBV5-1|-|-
CASSGHTEQFF
TGCGCCAGCAGCGGGCACACTGAGCAGTTCTTC
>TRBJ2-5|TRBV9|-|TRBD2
CASSAARLAGGETQYF
TGTGCCAGCAGCGCCGCGAGACTAGCGGGGGGGGAGACCCAGTACTTC
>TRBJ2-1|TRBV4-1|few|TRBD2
CASSPGAGGFYNEQFF
TGCGCCAGCAGCCCCGGGGCGGGGGGCTTCTACAATGAGCAGTTCTTC
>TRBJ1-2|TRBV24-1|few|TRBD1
CATSDSGQGPMAGGYTF
TGTGCCACCAGTGATTCTGGACAGGGACCTATGGCTGGGGGCTACACCTTC
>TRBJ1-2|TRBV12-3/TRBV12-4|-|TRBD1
CASRGTARGYTF
TGTGCCAGCAGGGGGACAGCTCGGGGCTACACCTTC
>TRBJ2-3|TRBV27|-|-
CASSPSSSTQYF
TGTGCCAGCAGTCCATCTAGTAGTACGCAGTATTTT
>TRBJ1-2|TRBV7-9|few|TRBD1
CASSREPGQSGYTF
TGTGCCAGCAGCCGAGAGCCGGGACAGAGTGGCTACACCTTC
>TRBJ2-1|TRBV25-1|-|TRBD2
CASRVAGEPFNEQFF
TGTGCCAGCCGAGTAGCGGGGGAGCCTTTCAATGAGCAGTTCTTC
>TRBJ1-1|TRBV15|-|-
CATSRVGLRRAEAFF
TGTGCCACCAGCAGAGTAGGCCTTCGGCGGGCTGAAGCTTTCTTT
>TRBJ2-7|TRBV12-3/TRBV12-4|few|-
CASSHEGEQEQYF
TGTGCCAGCAGCCACGAAGGGGAACAGGAGCAGTACTTC
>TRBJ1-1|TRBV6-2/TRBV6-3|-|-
CASSYSKGNTEAFF
TGTGCCAGCAGTTACTCGAAAGGGAACACTGAAGCTTTCTTT
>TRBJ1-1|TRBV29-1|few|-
CSTTRTANTEAFF
TGCAGCACGACTCGGACAGCTAACACTGAAGCTTTCTTT
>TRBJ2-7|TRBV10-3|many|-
CAISDAGTYEQYF
TGTGCCATCAGTGATGCGGGCACCTACGAGCAGTACTTC
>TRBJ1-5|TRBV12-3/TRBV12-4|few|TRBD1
CASSTQGGPNQPQHF
TGTGCCAGCAGCACACAGGGGGGACCCAATCAGCCCCAGCATTTT